These 27 T cell receptor beta chains were sequenced from one sample in a study of regulatory T cells in long-lasting Graves disease. Time point indicated: newly diagnosed GD, antithyroid drugs for less than 3 months. PBMC-derived RNA was used for the TCR library. Building of the TCR beta libraries involved iRepertoire HTBI primers and Arm-PCR of CDR3 regions. One entry per CDR3 protein results from TCRdb running MiXCR on the multiplex PCR reads. The data contain over 500,000 distinct CDR3 sequences, roughly 16% of them singletons. The sample was also reused in another study, on T cells in Graves' hyperthyroidism and ophthalmopathy.

This sample comprised peripheral blood mononuclear cells (PBMCs), obtained at new diagnosis, from a patient treated with antithyroid drugs. These TCRs come from a man aged 18 to 35 with Graves disease.

The CDR3 is CSVEVFSGRASTDTQYF. As DNA, the CDR3 is TGCAGCGTTGAAGTTTTTAGCGGGAGAGCGAGCACAGATACGCAGTATTTT. The chain joins TRBV29-1 to TRBJ2-3; 9 bases match TRBD2. After removal of 1 base from V and 0 bases from J, the junction contained 8 bases not matched to a gene. Per the germline V gene, CDR1 is SQVTM and CDR2 is ANQGSEA. This CDR3 spans 17 amino acids.

This clonotype has ten or more counts. The chain uses TRBV7-2 and TRBJ2-7; D might be TRBD1 (6 bases). With 6 bases removed from V and 0 bases from J, the gap between germline ends came to 18 bases. CDR3 length: 16 amino acids. Germline V gene lookup returns CDR1 SGHTA and CDR2 FQGNSA. This CDR3 is CASSRGRDMASYEQYF. CDR3 bases: TGTGCCAGCAGTCGTGGACGGGACATGGCCTCCTACGAGCAGTACTTC. The variable domain in full, completed from reference TRBV7-2 and TRBJ2-7, reads GAGVSQSPSNKVTEKGKDVELRCDPISGHTALYWYRQSLGQGLEFLIYFQGNSAPDKSGLPSDRFSAERTGGSVSTLTIQRTQQEDSAVYLCASSRGRDMASYEQYFGPGTRLTVT.

Many counts were recorded for this clonotype. The gene calls are TRBV7-9 and TRBJ2-2; 10 bases align to TRBD2. The J segment lost 4 bases and the V segment lost 7 bases, leaving 9 bases of the junction unmatched. The CDR3 has 16 residues. Germline V lookup: CDR1 SEHNR, CDR2 FQNEAQ (reference sequence). The CDR3 here is CASILPSGRATGELFF. The CDR3 DNA follows: TGTGCCAGCATCCTTCCCAGCGGGAGGGCCACCGGGGAGCTGTTTTTT.

This clonotype was counted a few times. The genes are TRBV6-1 and TRBJ2-1, with 7 bases identical to TRBD2. The CDR3 spans 15 residues. The germline gives CDR1 MNHNS, CDR2 SASEGT. J gave up 0 bases and V 10 bases, and 9 bases lay outside the gene matches. CDR3 DNA: TGTGCCATCGGACGACTAGCACCCTCCTACAATGAGCAGTTCTTC. Protein: CAIGRLAPSYNEQFF.

This rearrangement joins TRBV4-2 to TRBJ2-3; 8 nucleotides agree with TRBD2. This CDR3 contains 17 residues. Germline V gene sequence: CDR1 LGHNA, CDR2 YNFKEQ. V was pared by 0 bases and J by 6 bases, with 11 bases of the junction left unmatched. CDR3 region: CASSQEVGAGVIDTQYF. The CDR3 DNA is TGTGCCAGCAGCCAAGAGGTAGGAGCGGGAGTAATCGATACGCAGTATTTT.

This clonotype was picked up a small number of times. The chain uses TRBV20-1 and TRBJ1-1; the D gene is possibly TRBD1 (5 bases). This CDR3 has 14 residues. Germline assignment: CDR1 DFQATT and CDR2 SNEGSKA (reference sequence). V lost 4 bases and J 1 base, leaving 13 bases between the germline ends. This chain's CDR3 is CSAIRGRQNTEAFF. The CDR3 region has the DNA TGCAGTGCTATTCGGGGACGGCAGAACACTGAAGCTTTCTTT.

This clonotype was recorded many times. The chain combines TRBV20-1 with TRBJ2-7, with 7 positions matching TRBD1. The CDR3 runs to 14 residues. Germline V lookup: CDR1 DFQATT, CDR2 SNEGSKA (reference sequence). Germline trimming cut 6 bases from V and 0 bases from J; bases unmatched to any gene: 8. The CDR3 sequence is CSANTGVISYEQYF. In nucleotides, the CDR3 is TGCAGTGCCAATACAGGGGTCATCTCCTACGAGCAGTACTTC.

This clonotype was seen repeatedly, ten times or more. The genes are TRBV18 and TRBJ2-3; D is unclear. V was pared by 2 bases and J by 4 bases, with 1 base between. CDR1 is KGHSH, CDR2 LQKENI, per germline. The CDR3 is 11 amino acids. The CDR3 loop is CASSPSDTQYF. The CDR3 nucleotides read TGTGCCAGCTCACCATCAGATACGCAGTATTTT.

The table lists this clonotype with many counts. This chain uses TRBV12-3 or TRBV12-4 with TRBJ1-2; D unclear. V was trimmed by 6 bases and J by 5 bases, leaving 13 bases between them. The CDR3 totals 13 residues. CDR3 in DNA: TGTGCCAGCAGCTTGGACCAAATTTATGGCTACACCTTC. The encoded protein is CASSLDQIYGYTF.

There are a few counts of this clonotype. The V and J genes are TRBV5-1 and TRBJ1-2; no definite D call. V was clipped by 0 bases and J by 5 bases, with 17 bases between them. The CDR3 contains 16 residues. Germline CDR1 SGHRS, CDR2 YFSETQ. The DNA for the CDR3 is TGCGCCAGCAGCTTGGGAACGGTTGCGTCGGGTTATGGCTACACCTTC. The encoded protein is CASSLGTVASGYGYTF.

The genes are TRBV20-1 and TRBJ2-7, with 9 bases that match TRBD2. V gave up 0 bases and J gave up 7 bases; unmatched junction bases: 13. Germline CDR1 DFQATT, CDR2 SNEGSKA (reference sequence). This CDR3 region has 16 residues. CDR3 bases: TGCAGTGCTAGAGATAGGCGGGAGGGCCTTAAAAAAGAGCAGTACTTC. Translated: CSARDRREGLKKEQYF.

In the case of this clonotype: Being one base from a much bigger clone, this may be a read error. This chain links TRBV3-1 with TRBJ2-5, with D hard to call. Between the trimmed V and J ends, which lost 1 base and 9 bases, there was a span of 9 bases. The CDR3 contains 12 residues. The V gene's germline CDR1 is LGHDT and CDR2 YNNKEL (reference sequence). The CDR3 nucleotides are TGTGCCAGCAGCCAAGGTCGCACATCCCAGTACTTC. This gives the protein CASSQGRTSQYF.

This rearrangement joins TRBV9 to TRBJ1-2; perhaps TRBD1 as D (5 bases). This CDR3 spans 16 amino acids. Trimming cost V 3 bases and J 5 bases, with 20 bases left between them. CDR1 and CDR2 from the germline V gene are SGDLS and YYNGEE. The CDR3 DNA reads TGTGCCAGCAGCGGATTCGGGGGATCACGTCGTTATGGCTACACCTTC. As protein: CASSGFGGSRRYGYTF.

The chain links TRBV3-1 to TRBJ2-5, with D perhaps assigned TRBD1 or TRBD2 (5 bases each). V gave up 1 base and J gave up 3 bases, with 9 bases separating them. Germline CDR1 and CDR2: LGHDT and YNNKEL (reference sequence). The CDR3 is made up of 14 amino acids. The CDR3 spells CASSQVGPKETQYF. The CDR3 nucleotides are TGTGCCAGCAGCCAAGTGGGACCAAAAGAGACCCAGTACTTC.

This chain joins TRBV12-3 or TRBV12-4 and TRBJ2-1; D could derive from TRBD1 or TRBD2 (5 bases each). The ends were cut back, 3 bases at V and 4 bases at J, with 13 bases in the middle. This CDR3 region has 15 residues. Here the CDR3 DNA reads TGTGCCAGCAGTTTTATGAGGGGTATTTACAATGAGCAGTTCTTC. Translating it yields CASSFMRGIYNEQFF.

This clonotype was counted ten times or more. This rearrangement joins TRBV7-9 to TRBJ2-1, with 8 positions matching TRBD2. There are 16 residues in the CDR3. V was clipped by 3 bases and J by 7 bases; unmatched bases: 11. Germline CDR1 is SEHNR and CDR2 is FQNEAQ (reference sequence). The CDR3 spells CASSFTSGPSGNEQFF. The DNA of the CDR3 is TGTGCCAGCAGCTTCACTAGCGGTCCTTCAGGGAATGAGCAGTTCTTC.

The chain combines TRBV5-1 with TRBJ2-7; 10 bases are shared with TRBD2. The V segment lost 4 bases and the J segment 2 bases; nucleotides outside the gene matches: 6. The CDR3 is 15 residues long. The germline V gene encodes CDR1 SGHRS and CDR2 YFSETQ. The CDR3 bases are TGCGCCAGCAGCCCCACAGCGGGAGGGCCCTACGAGCAGTACTTC. Translation gives CASSPTAGGPYEQYF.

This clonotype came up many times. The genes are TRBV2 and TRBJ1-6; the match to TRBD1 covers 8 bases. J gave up 7 bases and V 3 bases, and 5 bases lay outside the gene matches. The CDR3 runs to 15 residues. Germline assignment: CDR1 SNHLY and CDR2 FYNNEI. Written as DNA, the CDR3 is TGTGCCAGCAGTGATAGCGGACAGGGAAATTCACCCCTCCACTTT. Its translation: CASSDSGQGNSPLHF. Together with reference TRBV2 and TRBJ1-6, the CDR3 gives the full variable domain: EPEVTQTPSHQVTQMGQEVILRCVPISNHLYFYWYRQILGQKVEFLVSFYNNEISEKSEIFDDQFSVERPDGSNFTLKIRSTKLEDSAMYFCASSDSGQGNSPLHFGNGTRLTVT.

This clonotype showed up many times. V usage is TRBV28 and J usage is TRBJ2-1; tentatively, D is TRBD1 or TRBD2 (6 bases each). V lost 8 bases, J lost 1 base, and 18 bases lay in between. Germline-derived CDR1 and CDR2 are MDHEN and SYDVKM. The CDR3 loop spans 16 amino acids. The CDR3 DNA reads as TGTGCCAGCTGCTGTAGACCGGGGGCTTCCTACAATGAGCAGTTCTTC. The encoded protein is CASCCRPGASYNEQFF.

The chain uses TRBV28 and TRBJ2-2; D is perhaps TRBD1 (5 bases). The CDR3 has 12 amino acids. CDR1 MDHEN and CDR2 SYDVKM come from the germline V gene. Trimming left V 8 bases short and J 5 bases short, with 9 bases between. CDR3 nucleotide sequence: TGTGCCAGCCAGGGTCCGACCGGGGAGCTGTTTTTT. Residues: CASQGPTGELFF.

V gene TRBV19 combines with J gene TRBJ2-7; 14 positions agree with TRBD2. In germline, CDR1 is LNHDA, CDR2 SQIVND (reference sequence). V trimming: 6 bases; J trimming: 2 bases; junction bases outside the gene matches: 12. The length of the CDR3 is 18 residues. CDR3 bases: TGTGCCAGTAGCCAATTTTCCGGGACTAGCGGGAGTGCCTACGAGCAGTACTTC. It specifies CASSQFSGTSGSAYEQYF.

This chain links TRBV20-1 with TRBJ1-4; D is perhaps TRBD1 (6 bases). Germline V gene lookup returns CDR1 DFQATT and CDR2 SNEGSKA (reference sequence). This CDR3 is built from 14 residues. V was cut by 4 bases and J by 8 bases, with 17 bases left in between. CDR3 amino acids: CSATDRQAGEKLFF. The CDR3 nucleotides read TGCAGTGCTACGGACCGACAGGCAGGAGAAAAACTGTTTTTT.

The gene calls are TRBV29-1 and TRBJ2-7, with 8 bases identical to TRBD1. There are 13 residues in the CDR3. V lost 7 bases and J lost 5; bases outside the gene matches: 10. The germline V gene encodes CDR1 SQVTM and CDR2 ANQGSEA. CDR3 in DNA: TGCAGCGCTGGGGGACAGGCTCTCAACGAGCAGTACTTC. This codes for CSAGGQALNEQYF.

This chain joins TRBV27 and TRBJ2-2; 7 bases fit TRBD1. The V segment lost 5 bases and the J segment 1 base; nucleotides outside the gene matches: 7. Germline V lookup: CDR1 MNHEY, CDR2 SMNVEV (reference sequence). CDR3 size: 16 residues. The CDR3 DNA follows: TGTGCCAGCAGTCTACAAACAGGGGAGAACACCGGGGAGCTGTTTTTT. It specifies CASSLQTGENTGELFF.

This chain links TRBV19 with TRBJ2-7; 7 bases are shared with TRBD2. The CDR3 runs to 17 residues. J lost 0 bases, V lost 5 bases, and 13 bases had no gene match. From germline, CDR1 is LNHDA and CDR2 SQIVND (reference sequence). This CDR3 reads CASSVPRGSGYSYEQYF. DNA of the CDR3: TGTGCCAGTAGTGTACCGCGGGGTAGCGGGTACTCCTACGAGCAGTACTTC.

This clonotype appeared a single time. J is TRBJ1-1 and V is TRBV28, with D tentatively TRBD1 (5 bases). There are 13 residues in the CDR3. Germline CDR1 reads MDHEN; CDR2 reads SYDVKM. The germline V and J ends were trimmed by 7 bases and 1 base, with 10 bases remaining between them. In DNA form, the CDR3 reads TGTGCCAGCATGGGACCTCCGAACACTGAAGCTTTCTTT. This sequence encodes CASMGPPNTEAFF.

At least ten counts were recorded for this clonotype. The chain links TRBV19 to TRBJ2-7; 8 bases are a match to TRBD2. Germline V gene lookup returns CDR1 LNHDA and CDR2 SQIVND (reference sequence). After removal of 6 bases from V and 3 bases from J, the junction contained 10 bases not matched to a gene. CDR3 size: 15 residues. The CDR3 here is CASSRLTGLDYEQYF. The CDR3 DNA sequence: TGTGCCAGTAGCCGCCTCACGGGACTAGACTACGAGCAGTACTTC.